Described below is a single T cell receptor beta chain sequence and its context. This record comes from a study of blood T cell repertoires in COVID-19. Across the whole study: PBMCs, B-cell-depleted T cells, or T cells were the source of the cDNA or gDNA that made up the material.

V shed 4 bases and J shed 7 bases, with 7 bases lying between them. CDR3 length equals 11 residues. Per germline, CDR1 MNHEY and CDR2 SMNVEV (reference sequence). In the original workflow: Amplification of reference gene primers provided the estimated nucleated cell counts. Sequencing used immunoSEQ multiplex PCR; TCRdb keeps in-frame clones, though not all of them. Clone size and the V and J calls come from that table; the DNA yielded D and trimming. The table has about 95,000 clones, about 89% seen once. The Seattle patients, enrolled during active infection, were followed longitudinally. The chain carries TRBV27 and TRBJ1-1, with D unresolved. The clonotype originates from a man aged 55 to 70 with COVID-19, enrolled during active disease. Material: peripheral blood. The CDR3 coding sequence is TGTGCCAGCAGTTCCCCCCTTGAAGCTTTCTTT. Translated, it gives CASSSPLEAFF.